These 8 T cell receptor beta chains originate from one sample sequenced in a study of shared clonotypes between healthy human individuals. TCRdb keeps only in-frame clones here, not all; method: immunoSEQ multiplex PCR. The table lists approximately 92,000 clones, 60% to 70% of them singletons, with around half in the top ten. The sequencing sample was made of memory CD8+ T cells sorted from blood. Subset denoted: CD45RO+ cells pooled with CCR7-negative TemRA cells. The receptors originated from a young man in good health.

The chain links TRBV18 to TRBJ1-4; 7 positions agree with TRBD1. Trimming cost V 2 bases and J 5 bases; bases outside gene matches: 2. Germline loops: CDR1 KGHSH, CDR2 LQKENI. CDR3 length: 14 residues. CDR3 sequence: CASSPGGGNEKLFF. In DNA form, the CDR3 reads TGTGCCAGCTCACCAGGAGGGGGCAATGAAAAACTGTTTTTT.

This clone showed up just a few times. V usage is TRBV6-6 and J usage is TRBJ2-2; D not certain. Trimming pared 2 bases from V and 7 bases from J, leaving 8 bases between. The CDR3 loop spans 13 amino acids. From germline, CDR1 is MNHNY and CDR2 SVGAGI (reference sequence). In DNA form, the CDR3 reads TGTGCCAGCAGTTACCTAGTGGGCGGGGAGCTGTTTTTT. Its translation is CASSYLVGGELFF.

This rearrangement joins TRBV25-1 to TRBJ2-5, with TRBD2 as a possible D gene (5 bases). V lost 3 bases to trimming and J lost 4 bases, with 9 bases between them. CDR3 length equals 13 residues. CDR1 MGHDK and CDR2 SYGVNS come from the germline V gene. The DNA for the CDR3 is TGTGCCAGCAGTGACCGGGATACAGAGACCCAGTACTTC. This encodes CASSDRDTETQYF.

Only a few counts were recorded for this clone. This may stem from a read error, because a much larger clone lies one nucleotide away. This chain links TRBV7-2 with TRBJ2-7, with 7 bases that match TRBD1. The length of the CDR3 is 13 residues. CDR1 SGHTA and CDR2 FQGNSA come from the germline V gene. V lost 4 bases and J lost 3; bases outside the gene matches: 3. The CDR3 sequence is CASSSGTDYEQYF. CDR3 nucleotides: TGTGCCAGCAGCTCCGGGACAGACTACGAGCAGTACTTC.

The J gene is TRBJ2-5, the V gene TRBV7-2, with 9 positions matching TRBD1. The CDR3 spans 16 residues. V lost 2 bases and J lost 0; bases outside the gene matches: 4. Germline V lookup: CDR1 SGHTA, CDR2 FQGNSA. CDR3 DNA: TGTGCCAGCAGCTTACGGACAGGGGAGAACCAAGAGACCCAGTACTTC. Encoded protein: CASSLRTGENQETQYF.

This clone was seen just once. The CDR3: CASSTQGTSGVEQFF. As DNA, the CDR3 is TGTGCCAGTAGTACTCAGGGGACTAGCGGGGTCGAGCAGTTCTTC. The genes are TRBV19 and TRBJ2-1, with 13 bases aligning to TRBD2. The CDR3 consists of 15 residues. The V gene's germline CDR1 is LNHDA and CDR2 SQIVND (reference sequence). With V trimmed by 4 bases and J by 10 bases, 7 bases remained unmatched.

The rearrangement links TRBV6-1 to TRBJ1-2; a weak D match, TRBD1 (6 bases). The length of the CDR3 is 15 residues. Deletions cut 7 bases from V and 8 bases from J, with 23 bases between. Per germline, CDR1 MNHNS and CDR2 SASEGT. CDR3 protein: CASIIDRIFGAGYTF. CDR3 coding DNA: TGTGCCAGCATTATCGACAGGATATTCGGTGCGGGCTACACCTTC.

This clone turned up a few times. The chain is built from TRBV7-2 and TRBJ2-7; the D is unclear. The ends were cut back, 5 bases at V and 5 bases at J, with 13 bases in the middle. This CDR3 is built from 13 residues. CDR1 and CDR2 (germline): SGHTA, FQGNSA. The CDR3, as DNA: TGTGCCAGCAGCCCCGGGTGGCCGGACGAGCAGTACTTC. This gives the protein CASSPGWPDEQYF.